This T cell receptor (beta chain) is from a study of shared T cell receptors in the human thymus. The V and J ends lost 8 bases and 2 bases respectively, with 16 bases between them. This CDR3 has 14 amino acids. Germline CDR1 reads MNHEY; CDR2 reads SMNVEV (reference sequence). Data came from immunoSEQ multiplex PCR; TCRdb stores just in-frame clones and leaves some out. The data show 650,000 to 950,000 clones, approximately 83% seen once. This clone has just one count. The sample was also reused in another study, on human thymus T cells. As that study records: Those donating were healthy Finnish infants in corrective surgery for congenital heart defects. Corrective cardiac operations yielded the resected thymus tissue. Related research described strongly overlapping thymic repertoires in unrelated people.

The sequenced material came from thymocytes. The receptor comes from a girl under three years old with a congenital heart defect. The chain is built from TRBV27 and TRBJ2-7; D not certain. The CDR3 is CASHFGGRAYEQYF. CDR3 in DNA: TGTGCCAGCCATTTTGGCGGCCGGGCCTACGAGCAGTACTTC.